The rows below give T cell receptor beta chains drawn from one sample of a study of blood T cell repertoires in COVID-19. Sequencing was performed with immunoSEQ multiplex PCR; in TCRdb, only in-frame clones are kept and a portion is missing. Among fewer than 350,000 clones listed, 65% to 90% were seen once. The material sequenced was peripheral blood. The receptor source for this set is an older woman with active or convalescent COVID-19. Each CDR3 is given with its conserved first and last residue. D genes are given only for firm matches. Expanded clones are given a class, and other clones once, few, many or no size at all.

clone_size	j_call	d_call	v_call	cdr3_aa	cdr3_nt
-	TRBJ2-2	-	TRBV19	CASRLKPNTGELFF	TGTGCCAGCCGACTAAAACCGAACACCGGGGAGCTGTTTTTT
few	TRBJ2-1	-	TRBV27	CASSFARGKDEQFF	TGTGCCAGCAGTTTCGCCAGGGGTAAGGATGAGCAGTTCTTC
-	TRBJ1-2	-	TRBV4-1	CASSQDGRRAVGGYTF	TGCGCCAGCAGCCAAGACGGGCGCAGGGCGGTCGGAGGCTACACCTTC
-	TRBJ1-4	-	TRBV7-9	CASSLLGGTNEKLFF	TGTGCCAGCAGCTTACTAGGGGGAACTAATGAAAAACTGTTTTTT
-	TRBJ2-3	TRBD2	TRBV3-1/TRBV3-2	CASSHLAGGGTDTQYF	TGTGCCAGCAGCCATCTAGCGGGGGGAGGCACAGATACGCAGTATTTT
-	TRBJ2-3	-	TRBV11-2	CASSFGHRVGTDTQYF	TGTGCCAGCAGCTTTGGTCACAGGGTAGGCACAGATACGCAGTATTTT
-	TRBJ1-2	TRBD1	TRBV5-1	CASSFGQGALGYTF	TGCGCCAGCAGCTTTGGGCAGGGGGCCTTAGGCTACACCTTC
-	TRBJ2-3	TRBD2	TRBV10-2	CASSGAGADTQYF	TGCGCCAGCAGTGGAGCGGGGGCCGATACGCAGTATTTT
-	TRBJ1-2	-	TRBV7-9	CASSPKTGLHYTF	TGTGCCAGCAGCCCTAAAACAGGGCTCCACTACACCTTC
-	TRBJ2-2	-	TRBV11-2	CASSLAGRSGELFF	TGTGCCAGCAGCTTAGCGGGAAGGTCCGGGGAGCTGTTTTTT
-	TRBJ1-1	TRBD1	TRBV5-1	CASSYTGQAPGTEAFF	TGCGCCAGCAGCTACACGGGACAGGCCCCGGGGACTGAAGCTTTCTTT
-	TRBJ2-1	-	TRBV7-3	CASSLHRAAYNEQFF	TGTGCCAGCAGCTTGCACAGGGCAGCCTACAATGAGCAGTTCTTC
-	TRBJ1-2	-	TRBV19	CASTLDPWSLNYGYTF	TGTGCCAGTACCTTAGATCCCTGGTCGCTTAACTATGGCTACACCTTC
-	TRBJ2-7	-	TRBV29-1	CSVESDNTAYEQYF	TGCAGCGTTGAGTCGGACAACACGGCCTACGAGCAGTACTTC
-	TRBJ2-7	TRBD1	TRBV19	CASTGTGGHHEQYF	TGTGCCAGTACTGGGACAGGGGGTCACCACGAGCAGTACTTC
few	TRBJ2-7	-	TRBV18	CASSLGVPSSYEQYF	TGTGCCAGCTCACTAGGGGTACCTAGCTCCTACGAGCAGTACTTC
-	TRBJ1-2	TRBD1	TRBV5-1	CASSLEFGTAYGYTF	TGCGCCAGCAGCTTGGAATTTGGGACAGCCTATGGCTACACCTTC
-	TRBJ2-7	-	TRBV18	CASSPGQGNYEQYF	TGTGCCAGCTCACCAGGGCAGGGGAACTACGAGCAGTACTTC
-	TRBJ1-6	-	TRBV6-5	CASRRAYNSPLHF	TGTGCCAGCCGCAGGGCCTATAATTCACCCCTCCACTTT
-	TRBJ2-3	TRBD1	TRBV11-2	CASSFRGQGPTDTQYF	TGTGCCAGCAGCTTTCGGGGACAGGGTCCCACAGATACGCAGTATTTT
-	TRBJ1-2	TRBD1	TRBV7-2	CASRATGGYGYTF	TGTGCCAGCAGGGCGACAGGGGGCTATGGCTACACCTTC
-	TRBJ2-2	-	TRBV7-2	CASTYSSTGELFF	TGTGCCAGCACCTACTCCTCTACCGGGGAGCTGTTTTTT
once	TRBJ2-5	-	TRBV7-2	CASSPPRTTQETQYF	TGTGCCAGCAGCCCGCCCCGGACTACTCAAGAGACCCAGTACTTC
few	TRBJ1-4	-	TRBV19	CASSAGLRANEKLFF	TGTGCCAGTAGTGCGGGACTGAGGGCTAATGAAAAACTGTTTTTT
-	TRBJ1-4	-	TRBV5-1	CASSLGPTNEKLFF	TGCGCCAGCAGCTTGGGGCCTACTAATGAAAAACTGTTTTTT
-	TRBJ2-7	-	TRBV4-3	CASRPLICHEQYF	TGCGCCAGCAGGCCCCTAATATGCCACGAGCAGTACTTC
-	TRBJ1-5	-	TRBV10-3	CAISDVWVEDSKGAQHF	TGTGCCATCAGTGATGTTTGGGTAGAGGACTCAAAGGGGGCCCAGCATTTT